Shown below are 9 T cell receptor beta chains from a single sample sequenced in a study of blood T cell repertoires in COVID-19. Generated by immunoSEQ multiplex PCR, the TCRdb table keeps only in-frame clones and is missing some. The data show roughly 140,000 clones, with around 83% seen just once and 4% held by the top ten. Sequenced material: peripheral blood. The receptors derive from a woman at least 80 years old with acute or convalescent COVID-19.

The chain combines TRBV4-2 with TRBJ2-1, with 8 bases fitting TRBD2. CDR3 size: 15 residues. Germline CDR1 and CDR2: LGHNA and YNFKEQ. V dropped 1 base and J dropped 15; count of bases not matched to a gene: 14. As DNA, the CDR3 is TGTGCCAGCAGCCAAGGGCTCGGGGGGGGGCGAGATAGGTTCTTC. Translating gives CASSQGLGGGRDRFF.

The V call is TRBV19, the J call TRBJ1-5; 11 bases align to TRBD1. J lost 9 bases, V lost 7 bases, and 11 bases had no gene match. The CDR3 extends over 15 amino acids. The germline V gene has CDR1 LNHDA and CDR2 SQIVND (reference sequence). Here the CDR3 DNA reads TGTGCCAGTAACCGAATCGGGACAGGGGGTGGGCCCCAGCATTTT. Amino acids: CASNRIGTGGGPQHF.

DNA of the CDR3: TGTGCCAGCAGCTTCCTATACAGGGGGAACACTGAAGCTTTCTTT. Translation: CASSFLYRGNTEAFF. V and J are TRBV7-6 and TRBJ1-1; 7 nucleotides line up with TRBD1. Germline CDR1 is SGHVS and CDR2 is FNYEAQ. The J segment lost 1 base and the V segment lost 3 bases, leaving 5 bases of the junction unmatched. This CDR3 region has 15 residues.

The V and J genes are TRBV5-4 and TRBJ1-6, with TRBD1 matching over 7 bases. V lost 0 bases to trimming and J lost 7 bases; unmatched junction nucleotides: 10. Germline CDR1 is SGHNT and CDR2 is YYREEE (reference sequence). The CDR3 is 17 residues long. In DNA, the CDR3 is TGTGCCAGCAGCTTGGAATGGCAGGGGGTGGGGAATTCACCCCTCCACTTT. It specifies CASSLEWQGVGNSPLHF. Together with reference TRBV5-4 and TRBJ1-6, the CDR3 gives the full variable domain: ETGVTQSPTHLIKTRGQQVTLRCSSQSGHNTVSWYQQALGQGPQFIFQYYREEENGRGNFPPRFSGLQFPNYSSELNVNALELDDSALYLCASSLEWQGVGNSPLHFGNGTRLTVT.

The chain has TRBV15 and TRBJ2-7; tentative D call: TRBD1 (5 bases). V lost 6 bases to trimming and J lost 1 base, with 13 bases between them. The length of the CDR3 is 14 residues. Germline-derived CDR1 and CDR2 are LNHNV and YYDKDF (reference sequence). The CDR3 DNA reads TGTGCCACCAGAAGACAGAAAAAGTCCTACGAGCAGTACTTC. This encodes CATRRQKKSYEQYF.

The gene calls are TRBV28 and TRBJ1-5, with D possibly being TRBD1 (5 bases). Germline V lookup: CDR1 MDHEN, CDR2 SYDVKM. V was pared by 5 bases and J by 7 bases, with 9 bases between. This CDR3 spans 12 amino acids. The CDR3 DNA sequence: TGTGCCAGCAGTGTAAGGGGACAGCCCCAGCATTTT. Translation: CASSVRGQPQHF.

This chain joins TRBV12-3 or TRBV12-4 and TRBJ1-1; D unresolved. The CDR3 consists of 10 residues. The V and J ends lost 6 bases and 11 bases respectively, with 10 bases between them. The CDR3 is CASSPLLAFF. The CDR3 nucleotides are TGTGCCAGCAGCCCATTGTTGGCTTTCTTT.

The V call is TRBV12-3 or TRBV12-4, the J call TRBJ2-2; tentatively, D is TRBD2 (5 bases). The CDR3 spans 13 residues. The germline V and J ends were trimmed by 5 bases and 5 bases, with 9 bases remaining between them. The CDR3 nucleotides read TGTGCCAGCAGTAAGCGGAGGACCGGGGAGCTGTTTTTT. Translating it yields CASSKRRTGELFF.

This clone was counted once. The chain recombines TRBV4-1 with TRBJ2-2; 7 bases line up with TRBD1. The germline CDR1 and CDR2 sequences are MGHRA and YSYEKL. With 4 bases clipped from V and 6 bases from J, the junction kept 8 bases outside the gene matches. This CDR3 comprises 15 residues. The CDR3 nucleotides read TGCGCCAGCAGCCCTCAAGGGGGCGAGGCCGGGGAGCTGTTTTTT. It translates to CASSPQGGEAGELFF.